This T cell receptor (beta chain) was documented in a study of blood T cells in healthy people across ages. About the research overall: Every two T cells gave about one barcoded beta molecule via template switching.

Germline V lookup: CDR1 SGHTA, CDR2 FQGNSA. The germline V and J ends were trimmed by 2 bases and 5 bases, with 9 bases remaining between them. The CDR3 sequence is 13 residues long. In its sample, this clonotype was seen a few times. A second about 6 to 12 cycle PCR used barcoded and J-beta primers. TCRdb passed the 5' RACE reads through MiXCR, listing each CDR3 protein once. The sample shows more than 500,000 distinct CDR3 sequences, 27% of them seen only once. The donors, healthy Caucasians from Russia, were aged about 6 to 100. They isolated at least 6 million PBMCs from each sample. J is TRBJ2-5 and V is TRBV7-2, with unresolved D. The TCR was taken from a woman in her 70s in good health. The sequencing sample was made of blood. The CDR3: CASSLTAGETQYF. CDR3 coding DNA: TGTGCCAGCAGCTTAACCGCAGGCGAGACCCAGTACTTC.